This record covers a single TCR beta chain. The antigen remains undetermined. With V trimmed by 4 bases and J by 8 bases, 8 bases remained unmatched. The CDR3 contains 14 residues. Germline V CDR1 and CDR2: SGHRS, YFSETQ. The sample belongs to a study of T-cell reconstitution after alpha-beta-depleted transplantation in children. Study-wide results and caveats: Hyperexpanded clones declined; after one year, newly produced T cells mostly supplied diversity. Some patients' high day-60 TCRbeta diversity was traced to surviving recipient T cells and thymic progenitors. It was reported that alpha-beta T cells came from several hundred expanded graft clones (about two months after transplant).

For TCRbeta, the library was prepared with unique molecular identifiers. Each CDR3 protein is one row after TCRdb ran MiXCR on the PCR reads. The sample contains around 450,000 distinct CDR3 sequences, 16% of which appear only once. The V call is TRBV5-1, the J call TRBJ2-1; TRBD1 matches at 8 bases. Source: PBMCs, mostly from graft donor cells, taken 360 days after TCRalphabeta/CD19-depleted stem cell transplant. The sequence was obtained from a boy in the first two years of life who had a stem cell transplant for Wiskott-Aldrich syndrome, so the T cells may come from the graft donor. The CDR3 protein is CASSPWTGTYEQFF. CDR3 DNA sequence: TGCGCCAGCAGCCCCTGGACAGGGACGTATGAGCAGTTCTTC.